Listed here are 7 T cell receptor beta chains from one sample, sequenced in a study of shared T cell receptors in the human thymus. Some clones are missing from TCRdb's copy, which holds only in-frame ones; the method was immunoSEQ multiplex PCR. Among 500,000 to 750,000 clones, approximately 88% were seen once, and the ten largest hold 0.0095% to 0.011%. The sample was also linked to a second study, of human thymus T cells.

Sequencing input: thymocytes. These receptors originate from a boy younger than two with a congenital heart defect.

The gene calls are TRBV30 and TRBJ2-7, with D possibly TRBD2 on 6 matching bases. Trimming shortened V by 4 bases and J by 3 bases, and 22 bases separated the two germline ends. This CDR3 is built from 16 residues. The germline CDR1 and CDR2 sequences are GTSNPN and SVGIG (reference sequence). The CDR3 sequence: CAWTPLERTTHYEQYF. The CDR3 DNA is TGTGCCTGGACCCCCTTAGAGAGGACTACTCACTACGAGCAGTACTTC.

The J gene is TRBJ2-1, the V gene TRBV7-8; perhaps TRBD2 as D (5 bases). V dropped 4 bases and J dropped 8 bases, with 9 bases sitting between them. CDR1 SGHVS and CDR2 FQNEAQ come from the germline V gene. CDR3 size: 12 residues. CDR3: CASSSGLDEQFF. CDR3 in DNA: TGTGCCAGCAGCTCAGGACTCGATGAGCAGTTCTTC.

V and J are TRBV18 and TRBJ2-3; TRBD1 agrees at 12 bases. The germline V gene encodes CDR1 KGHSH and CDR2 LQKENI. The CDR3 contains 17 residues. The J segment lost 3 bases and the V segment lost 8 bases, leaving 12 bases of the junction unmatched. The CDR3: CASGPRDRGHGTDTQYF. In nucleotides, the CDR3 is TGTGCCAGCGGACCCCGGGACAGGGGGCATGGTACAGATACGCAGTATTTT.

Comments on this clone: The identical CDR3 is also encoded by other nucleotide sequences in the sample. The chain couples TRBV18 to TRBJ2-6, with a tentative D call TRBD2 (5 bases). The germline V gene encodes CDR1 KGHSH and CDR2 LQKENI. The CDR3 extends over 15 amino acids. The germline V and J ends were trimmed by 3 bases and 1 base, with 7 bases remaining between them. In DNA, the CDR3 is TGTGCCAGCTCACCCCCGGGATCTGGGGCCAACGTCCTGACTTTC. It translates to CASSPPGSGANVLTF. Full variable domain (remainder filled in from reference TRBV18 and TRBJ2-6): NAGVMQNPRHLVRRRGQEARLRCSPMKGHSHVYWYRQLPEEGLKFMVYLQKENIIDESGMPKERFSAEFPKEGPSILRIQQVVRGDSAAYFCASSPPGSGANVLTFGAGSRLTVL.

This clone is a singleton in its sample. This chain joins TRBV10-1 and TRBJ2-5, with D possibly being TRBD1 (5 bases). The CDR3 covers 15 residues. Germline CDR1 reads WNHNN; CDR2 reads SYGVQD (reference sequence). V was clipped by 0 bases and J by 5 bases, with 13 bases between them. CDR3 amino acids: CASSESKTPGETQYF. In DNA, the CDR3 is TGCGCCAGCAGTGAGTCCAAGACCCCAGGGGAGACCCAGTACTTC.

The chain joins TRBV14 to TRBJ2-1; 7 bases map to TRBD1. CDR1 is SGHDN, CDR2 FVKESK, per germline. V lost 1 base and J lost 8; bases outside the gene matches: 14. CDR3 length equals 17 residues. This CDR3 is CASSQGRMTGKGDEQFF. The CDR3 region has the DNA TGTGCCAGCAGCCAAGGTCGTATGACAGGGAAGGGGGATGAGCAGTTCTTC.

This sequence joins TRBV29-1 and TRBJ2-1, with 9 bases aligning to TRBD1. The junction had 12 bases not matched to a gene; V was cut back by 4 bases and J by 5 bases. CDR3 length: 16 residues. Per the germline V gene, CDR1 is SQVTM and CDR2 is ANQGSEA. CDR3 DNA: TGCAGCGTTGGGGGAGGGGGACAGGGACTTCACAATGAGCAGTTCTTC. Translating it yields CSVGGGGQGLHNEQFF.